This T cell receptor beta chain was profiled in a study of blood T cells in healthy people across ages. Study results and caveats: Roughly linearly, TCR beta diversity per million T cells fell as age increased. The study lacked donor CMV status, which possibly confounded expanded clonotype changes.

The second PCR ran about 6 to 11 cycles with a sample-barcoded 5' primer and J-beta primers. TCRdb analysed the 5' RACE reads with MiXCR anew, one entry per CDR3 protein. Counted here are 1.6 million or so distinct CDR3 sequences, around 36% occurring once; the ten biggest clones make up approximately 10%. In the case of this clonotype: Its antigen is undetermined.

The CDR3 runs 16 residues. CDR1 SGDLS and CDR2 YYNGEE come from the germline V gene. V was trimmed by 0 bases and J by 4 bases, leaving 17 bases between them. The TCR was taken from a woman aged 25 to 39 in good health. The J gene is TRBJ2-7, the V gene TRBV9, with a weak D call TRBD1 (6 bases). The sequenced sample was blood. The DNA for the CDR3 is TGTGCCAGCAGCGTAGCTCCGGACAGATCCACTTACGAGCAGTACTTC. Amino acid sequence: CASSVAPDRSTYEQYF.